This T cell receptor (beta chain) is from a study of T cells in Graves' hyperthyroidism and ophthalmopathy. This clonotype was observed many times. Unmatched junction bases numbered 16, after V lost 7 bases and J lost 9 bases. Germline lookup yields CDR1 MDHEN and CDR2 SYDVKM. The length of the CDR3 is 17 residues. The investigators amplified TCR beta CDR3 regions from RNA transcripts. Primed by the HTBI set, a first-round RT-PCR was run on the TCR CDR3. TCRdb ran MiXCR on the multiplex PCR reads and lists one entry per CDR3 protein. Of under 550,000 distinct CDR3 sequences listed, roughly an eighth are singletons.

Sample: blood. The gene calls are TRBV28 and TRBJ2-3, with 13 bases aligning to TRBD2. The clonotype was recovered from a woman between 18 and 29 years old with Graves' hyperthyroidism. The CDR3: CASTHGPPGLAGLTQYF. CDR3 in DNA: TGTGCCAGCACCCACGGCCCACCGGGACTAGCGGGATTGACGCAGTATTTT.